This is a list of T cell receptor beta chains from one sample in a study of Ad26.COV2.S vaccination and SARS-CoV-2 variants. Repertoires were generated with immunoSEQ multiplex PCR, while TCRdb's copy carries only in-frame clones and drops some. The sample comprises roughly 350,000 clones, roughly 91% of which are singletons, and 5% rests with the top ten. Sample: peripheral blood, taken in a trial of Ad26.COV2.S vaccine versus placebo. The receptors here all came from a person between 18 and 60 years old who received the Ad26.COV2.S COVID-19 vaccine or a placebo. Each CDR3 is given without its conserved first and last residue. A D gene is named only where the DNA matches it firmly.

CDR3aa	v_gene	j_gene	d_gene
ASSIAGSEQF	TRBV19	TRBJ2-1	-
ASSPADNLAKNIQY	TRBV7-9	TRBJ2-4	-
ASSVASGRTTQY	TRBV19	TRBJ2-3	TRBD2
ASTGVDSGANVLT	TRBV6-5	TRBJ2-6	-
ASSLNLGGQGPEQY	TRBV28	TRBJ2-7	TRBD1
ASTGTQQGAHYGYT	TRBV2	TRBJ1-2	-
ASSEWSPDEQY	TRBV2	TRBJ2-7	-
ASTKQAGREETQY	TRBV5-4	TRBJ2-5	TRBD2
ASSVTPSGGYNEQF	TRBV9	TRBJ2-1	TRBD2
ASSIQGTTREQY	TRBV2	TRBJ2-7	-
ATSDSGVYEQY	TRBV24-1	TRBJ2-7	-
ASRPGQPSNYGYT	TRBV27	TRBJ1-2	TRBD1
ASSLGLGFSYNEQF	TRBV7-2	TRBJ2-1	-
ASSSLLDTQY	TRBV27	TRBJ2-3	-
ASSPGVDLNTEAF	TRBV2	TRBJ1-1	-
ASSQGPGPSYEQY	TRBV3-1/TRBV3-2	TRBJ2-7	-
ASRGNGYHEQF	TRBV6-5	TRBJ2-1	-
ASSEMGTGAREQY	TRBV2	TRBJ2-7	TRBD1
ASSLFGTASDTQY	TRBV28	TRBJ2-3	TRBD1
ASSSRTGADYNEQF	TRBV11-2	TRBJ2-1	TRBD1
ASSLRDSYEQY	TRBV5-4	TRBJ2-7	-
ASSRQTTDTQY	TRBV10-1	TRBJ2-3	-
ASSRGTEETQY	TRBV13	TRBJ2-5	TRBD1
ASSDSSGSGNEQF	TRBV6-4	TRBJ2-1	-
ASSISTYGGWRDTQY	TRBV19	TRBJ2-3	TRBD2
ASSWRGQGRNEQY	TRBV5-1	TRBJ2-7	TRBD1
ASNIGGRNEKLF	TRBV28	TRBJ1-4	-
ASRGLAVNTGELF	TRBV2	TRBJ2-2	TRBD2
ASKETDPPGELF	TRBV2	TRBJ2-2	-
AISEPGGVQPQH	TRBV10-3	TRBJ1-5	-
SASRQGGYTEAF	TRBV20-1	TRBJ1-1	-
ASSLDRGYNSPLH	TRBV5-6	TRBJ1-6	TRBD1
ASSPRVSGANVLT	TRBV4-3	TRBJ2-6	-
ASSSDRGGYGYT	TRBV5-1	TRBJ1-2	TRBD1
ASVKAGTNTEAF	TRBV19	TRBJ1-1	-
ASSPTGELTGELF	TRBV18	TRBJ2-2	TRBD1
ASSIVMSGRTNYGYT	TRBV19	TRBJ1-2	-
ASRKTGTGTLAKNIQY	TRBV2	TRBJ2-4	TRBD1
SVARGLSTDTQY	TRBV29-1	TRBJ2-3	TRBD1
ASSQVSLATDTQY	TRBV4-2	TRBJ2-3	-